The rows below give T cell receptor beta chains drawn from one sample of a study of blood T cell repertoires in COVID-19. Using immunoSEQ multiplex PCR, the repertoire was profiled, and TCRdb retains in-frame clones only, with some absent. The sample carries approximately 84,000 clones, nearly 85% recorded once. The sample was peripheral blood. These receptors came from a woman over 75 with acute or convalescent COVID-19. The CDR3 runs from the conserved cysteine through the conserved F or W. The order of the fields is CDR3 protein, CDR3 DNA, D gene, J gene, V gene, clone size. D genes are given only for firm matches. A row's size may be missing; if present it is once, few, many or a size class.

CASSLTYSSEAFF	TGTGCCAGCAGCTTAACGTATAGCAGTGAAGCTTTCTTT	-	TRBJ1-1	TRBV7-3	-
CASTRQGLKTQYF	TGTGCCAGCACCCGACAGGGGTTAAAGACCCAGTACTTC	TRBD1	TRBJ2-5	TRBV7-9	-
CASSESARPNTGELFF	TGTGCCAGCAGTGAATCGGCCAGGCCGAACACCGGGGAGCTGTTTTTT	-	TRBJ2-2	TRBV25-1	-
CATQTGGFISGANVLTF	TGTGCCACCCAGACAGGGGGGTTTATCTCTGGGGCCAACGTCCTGACTTTC	TRBD1	TRBJ2-6	TRBV19	-
CASSFFRGNEQFF	TGTGCCAGCAGCTTTTTTAGGGGAAATGAGCAGTTCTTC	-	TRBJ2-1	TRBV7-2	-
CASSEPGLTVTGELFF	TGTGCCAGCAGTGAACCGGGACTAACAGTCACCGGGGAGCTGTTTTTT	TRBD2	TRBJ2-2	TRBV25-1	once
CASSQGWSGGTVDEQFF	TGCGCCAGCAGCCAAGGGTGGTCGGGAGGGACGGTAGATGAGCAGTTCTTC	TRBD2	TRBJ2-1	TRBV4-1	-
CASSETSGGSYNEQFF	TGTGCCAGCAGTGAAACCTCGGGGGGCTCCTACAATGAGCAGTTCTTC	TRBD2	TRBJ2-1	TRBV2	few
CASIGLAGGPDTQYF	TGTGCCAGCATCGGACTAGCGGGAGGGCCAGATACGCAGTATTTT	TRBD2	TRBJ2-3	TRBV2	once
CASSLGGRFSWQYF	TGCGCCAGCAGCTTGGGTGGGAGATTTAGTTGGCAGTATTTT	-	TRBJ2-3	TRBV5-1	-
CASSSGTSDYEQYF	TGTGCCAGCAGTTCGGGGACTAGCGACTACGAGCAGTACTTC	TRBD2	TRBJ2-7	TRBV28	-
CASSPWWDTGNSPLHF	TGTGCCAGCAGTCCTTGGTGGGACACCGGCAATTCACCCCTCCACTTT	-	TRBJ1-6	TRBV25-1	few
CASSELDRGGGEQYF	TGTGCCAGCAGTGAATTGGACCGTGGAGGTGGGGAGCAGTACTTC	-	TRBJ2-7	TRBV6-1	-
CASSLHPTGGVDEQYF	TGTGCCAGCAGTTTACACCCGACAGGGGGCGTCGACGAGCAGTACTTC	TRBD1	TRBJ2-7	TRBV27	-
CASSLWTGDTDTQYF	TGTGCCAGCAGCTTATGGACAGGGGACACAGATACGCAGTATTTT	TRBD1	TRBJ2-3	TRBV7-9	once
CAWSGQGANYGYTF	TGTGCCTGGAGTGGACAGGGGGCTAACTATGGCTACACCTTC	TRBD1	TRBJ1-2	TRBV30	few
CASSPPSGLPKNIQYF	TGTGCCAGCTCACCACCGTCGGGACTGCCCAAAAACATTCAGTACTTC	-	TRBJ2-4	TRBV18	-
CASSSQDEAFF	TGTGCCAGTAGTTCACAGGATGAAGCTTTCTTT	-	TRBJ1-1	TRBV19	-
CASSSMTSAGEQYF	TGTGCCAGCAGCTCCATGACTAGCGCGGGCGAGCAGTACTTC	TRBD2	TRBJ2-7	TRBV5-4	-
CASSRTGTSGSNTGELFF	TGCGCCAGCAGCCGGACCGGGACTAGCGGCTCGAACACCGGGGAGCTGTTTTTT	TRBD2	TRBJ2-2	TRBV5-1	-
CASSKAGQGAAGELFF	TGTGCCAGCAGCAAAGCGGGACAGGGGGCCGCCGGGGAGCTGTTTTTT	TRBD1	TRBJ2-2	TRBV7-6	few
CASRPTGGRYEQYF	TGTGCCAGCAGGCCGACAGGGGGAAGGTACGAGCAGTACTTC	TRBD1	TRBJ2-7	TRBV27	few
CASSLGRVAGGRETQYF	TGTGCTAGCAGCTTAGGGCGGGTAGCGGGAGGTCGAGAGACCCAGTACTTC	TRBD2	TRBJ2-5	TRBV7-7	-
CASRKRGNQETQYF	TGTGCCAGCAGAAAGAGGGGGAACCAAGAGACCCAGTACTTC	-	TRBJ2-5	TRBV2	few
CASSEVAGDNEQFF	TGTGCCAGCAGTGAGGTAGCGGGAGACAATGAGCAGTTCTTC	TRBD2	TRBJ2-1	TRBV6-1	-
CASKGSSGVGDTQYF	TGTGCCAGCAAGGGGTCATCGGGAGTTGGAGATACGCAGTATTTT	-	TRBJ2-3	TRBV2	-
CASSSTGTSGREFF	TGTGCCAGCAGTTCCACCGGGACTAGCGGGAGGGAGTTCTTC	TRBD2	TRBJ2-1	TRBV28	-
CASTPGGSYEQYF	TGTGCCAGTACTCCCGGCGGGTCGTACGAGCAGTACTTC	-	TRBJ2-7	TRBV19	-
CASSDASPGSGANVLTF	TGTGCCAGCAGTGACGCCTCACCCGGGTCTGGGGCCAACGTCCTGACTTTC	-	TRBJ2-6	TRBV6-1	-
CASSMKGTSRNEQFF	TGTGCCAGTAGTATGAAGGGGACTAGCCGCAATGAGCAGTTCTTC	TRBD2	TRBJ2-1	TRBV19	-
CASSWEGPPSEQFF	TGTGCCAGCTCTTGGGAGGGTCCCCCCAGTGAGCAGTTCTTC	TRBD2	TRBJ2-1	TRBV19	-
CASSLVGTGGETQYF	TGTGCCAGCAGCTTAGTTGGGACAGGGGGAGAGACCCAGTACTTC	TRBD1	TRBJ2-5	TRBV11-1	-
CASSPTSRTEAFF	TGTGCCAGCAGCCCGACCTCGAGGACTGAAGCTTTCTTT	-	TRBJ1-1	TRBV7-6	-
CATSARESTDTQYF	TGTGCCACCAGTGCGCGCGAGAGCACAGATACGCAGTATTTT	-	TRBJ2-3	TRBV24-1	-
CASRQGAAFNYGYTF	TGCGCCAGCAGACAGGGGGCGGCTTTTAACTATGGCTACACCTTC	TRBD1	TRBJ1-2	TRBV10-1	-
CASSPRPGQGFYGYTF	TGTGCCAGCAGCCCCCGACCGGGACAGGGTTTCTACGGCTACACCTTC	TRBD1	TRBJ1-2	TRBV7-2	-
CASSLSTGLYEQYF	TGCGCCAGCAGCTTATCGACAGGGCTTTACGAGCAGTACTTC	TRBD1	TRBJ2-7	TRBV5-1	once
CATSSQGYSNQPQHF	TGTGCCACCAGCAGTCAGGGATATAGCAATCAGCCCCAGCATTTT	-	TRBJ1-5	TRBV15	once
CASTHGTSLSTGELFF	TGTGCCAGCACTCACGGGACTAGCCTTTCCACCGGGGAGCTGTTTTTT	TRBD2	TRBJ2-2	TRBV28	-
CASGLGQTYTF	TGTGCTAGTGGACTGGGACAGACATACACCTTC	TRBD1	TRBJ1-2	TRBV12-5	-
CASREQGNNLYEQYF	TGTGCCAGCAGGGAACAGGGTAACAACCTCTACGAGCAGTACTTC	-	TRBJ2-7	TRBV28	few
CASSPTGGDEKLFF	TGCGCCAGCAGCCCGACTGGGGGGGACGAAAAACTGTTTTTT	-	TRBJ1-4	TRBV5-1	-
CASSSGPSSGSQYF	TGTGCCAGCAGCTCAGGCCCTTCCAGCGGGAGTCAGTACTTC	TRBD2	TRBJ2-7	TRBV11-2	few
CASSLGGGSSYNEQFF	TGTGCCAGCAGTTTAGGGGGCGGGAGCTCCTACAATGAGCAGTTCTTC	-	TRBJ2-1	TRBV28	-
CASSPRDSVVTGELFF	TGCGCCAGCAGCCCCCGGGACAGTGTCGTCACCGGGGAGCTGTTTTTT	TRBD1	TRBJ2-2	TRBV4-1	once
CASSSGQGNNEQYF	TGTGCCAGCAGCTCGGGACAGGGGAATAACGAGCAGTACTTC	TRBD1	TRBJ2-7	TRBV7-9	few
CASSSSSGRGSDTQYF	TGCGCCAGCAGCTCATCTAGCGGGAGGGGTTCAGATACGCAGTATTTT	TRBD2	TRBJ2-3	TRBV5-1	-
CASSESLAGGTQYF	TGTGCCAGCAGTGAGAGTCTAGCGGGCGGGACCCAGTACTTC	TRBD2	TRBJ2-5	TRBV2	-
CASSRIDRGTEAFF	TGTGCCAGCAGCCGGATAGACAGGGGAACTGAAGCTTTCTTT	TRBD1	TRBJ1-1	TRBV14	-
CASSATGDNYGYTF	TGTGCCAGCAGTGCTACAGGGGATAACTATGGCTACACCTTC	TRBD1	TRBJ1-2	TRBV2	-
CASSPLGGESGNTIYF	TGTGCCAGCTCACCTCTCGGGGGGGAGAGCGGAAACACCATATATTTT	-	TRBJ1-3	TRBV18	-
CASRPTGDYEQYF	TGCGCCAGCAGGCCGACAGGGGATTACGAGCAGTACTTC	TRBD1	TRBJ2-7	TRBV5-1	-
CASSPTIQSGSPLHF	TGTGCCAGCAGCCCAACTATTCAGAGCGGTTCACCCCTCCACTTT	-	TRBJ1-6	TRBV9	few
CASSSQLAPDYNEQFF	TGTGCCAGCAGCTCCCAACTAGCGCCCGACTACAATGAGCAGTTCTTC	TRBD2	TRBJ2-1	TRBV11-2	-
CASWGSRGGGYTEAFF	TGTGCCAGCTGGGGTAGCCGAGGGGGCGGGTACACTGAAGCTTTCTTT	TRBD1	TRBJ1-1	TRBV27	-
CASSLQRQLNEQFF	TGTGCCAGCAGCTTACAGAGACAGCTTAATGAGCAGTTCTTC	-	TRBJ2-1	TRBV7-9	-
CASSRDFSQETQYF	TGTGCCAGCAGCCGGGACTTCTCCCAAGAGACCCAGTACTTC	-	TRBJ2-5	TRBV5-5	-
CASSINSYQPQHF	TGTGCCAGTAGTATTAACAGCTATCAGCCCCAGCATTTT	-	TRBJ1-5	TRBV19	-
CASALSGLASYEQYF	TGTGCCAGCGCCCTCTCGGGACTAGCCTCCTACGAGCAGTACTTC	TRBD2	TRBJ2-7	TRBV7-2	-